The source of this T cell receptor (beta chain) is a study of T cells in Graves' hyperthyroidism and ophthalmopathy. Overall study context: At the time of initial diagnosis and before any treatment, peripheral blood was collected.

Template material for amplifying TCR beta CDR3 regions consisted of RNA transcripts. HTBI primers were used for first-round RT-PCR of the TCR CDR3. TCRdb passed the multiplex PCR reads through MiXCR, listing each CDR3 protein once. The data contain under 350,000 distinct CDR3 sequences, 21% of them singletons. This clonotype has ten or more counts. Stable Graves' hyperthyroidism denoted no ophthalmopathy progression over 18 months. Newly diagnosed hyperthyroidism, duration under 2 months, in patients aged 18 to 65. Each 10 ml fresh peripheral blood draw supplied the PBMCs. The germline V gene has CDR1 KGHSH and CDR2 LQKENI. The ends were cut back, 2 bases at V and 3 bases at J, with 16 bases in the middle. This CDR3 contains 16 residues.

V is TRBV18 and J is TRBJ1-2; D is possibly TRBD1 (5 bases). The source material was blood. The clonotype originates from a woman aged 50 to 65 with Graves' hyperthyroidism. The CDR3 DNA reads as TGTGCCAGCTCACCATTAGGGGCAGGGAGAGACTATGGCTACACCTTC. It is translated as CASSPLGAGRDYGYTF.